A selection of T cell receptor beta chains follows, all from one sample in a study of Graves' ophthalmopathy and Graves' hyperthyroidism. Each CDR3 protein is one row after TCRdb ran MiXCR on the multiplex PCR reads. The data hold 400,000 to 500,000 distinct CDR3 sequences, with roughly 21% observed a single time. Input material: peripheral blood. The receptor set was obtained from a woman younger than 35 with stable Graves' hyperthyroidism. The CDR3 runs from the conserved cysteine through the conserved F or W. Fields, in order: clone size, D gene, V gene, J gene, CDR3 protein, CDR3 DNA. A D gene is named only where the DNA matches it firmly. Expanded clones get a size class; other rows say once, few or many, or leave the size out.

many	TRBD1	TRBV18	TRBJ2-5	CASSPWGQEEKTQYF	TGTGCCAGCTCACCTTGGGGACAGGAGGAAAAGACCCAGTACTTC
many	TRBD1	TRBV6-4	TRBJ1-5	CASRIIMDRAGNQPQHF	TGTGCCAGCAGGATCATAATGGACAGGGCAGGAAATCAGCCCCAGCATTTT
many	NA	TRBV11-2	TRBJ1-6	CASSRRPGLDSPLHF	TGTGCCAGCAGCAGACGGCCGGGCCTCGATTCACCCCTCCACTTT
NA	TRBD1	TRBV20-1	TRBJ1-1	CSAAPGGGTEAFF	TGCAGTGCAGCACCAGGGGGCGGCACTGAAGCTTTCTTT
many	NA	TRBV5-1	TRBJ2-5	CASSLSIEETQYF	TGCGCCAGCAGCTTGTCGATAGAAGAGACCCAGTACTTC
many	NA	TRBV7-9	TRBJ2-3	CASSPNTDTQYF	TGTGCCAGCAGCCCAAACACAGATACGCAGTATTTT
many	NA	TRBV6-1	TRBJ1-1	CASQIEDDTEAFF	TGTGCCAGTCAAATAGAGGATGACACTGAAGCTTTCTTT
many	TRBD1	TRBV5-1	TRBJ1-1	CASSPGTGIMNTEAFF	TGCGCCAGCAGCCCCGGGACAGGAATTATGAACACTGAAGCTTTCTTT
many	NA	TRBV20-1	TRBJ1-2	CSAMLTAYGYTF	TGCAGTGCTATGCTGACAGCGTATGGCTACACCTTC
many	NA	TRBV2	TRBJ1-1	CARETRNTEAFF	TGTGCCAGGGAAACAAGGAACACTGAAGCTTTCTTT
many	TRBD1	TRBV11-2	TRBJ2-3	CASSLLTGGTDTQYF	TGTGCCAGCAGCTTACTAACAGGGGGGACAGATACGCAGTATTTT
many	NA	TRBV28	TRBJ1-2	CASRIDNYGYTF	TGTGCCAGCAGGATTGATAACTATGGCTACACCTTC
many	NA	TRBV2	TRBJ1-2	CASSVKWDGGGYTF	TGTGCCAGCAGTGTTAAATGGGACGGGGGTGGCTACACCTTC
NA	NA	TRBV20-1	TRBJ2-7	CSARRGQPYEQYF	TGCAGTGCCCGCCGGGGACAACCGTACGAGCAGTACTTC
NA	NA	TRBV28	TRBJ1-2	CASRGIGGYTF	TGTGCCAGCAGAGGTATCGGAGGCTACACCTTC
NA	NA	TRBV30	TRBJ2-4	CAWRRAGDIGIQYF	TGTGCCTGGAGAAGGGCGGGTGACATTGGCATTCAGTACTTC
many	TRBD1	TRBV6-2/TRBV6-3	TRBJ2-7	CASSYAEGAEQYF	TGTGCCAGCAGTTACGCAGAGGGGGCCGAGCAGTACTTC
many	NA	TRBV5-4	TRBJ2-5	CASSLGRGLETQYF	TGTGCCAGCAGCTTGGGGAGAGGGCTGGAGACCCAGTACTTC
many	TRBD1	TRBV6-1	TRBJ2-4	CASRRQGAKNIKYF	TGTGCCAGCAGACGACAGGGGGCCAAAAACATTAAGTACTTC
many	NA	TRBV29-1	TRBJ2-2	CSVEVVARGELFF	TGCAGCGTTGAAGTGGTGGCGCGCGGGGAGCTGTTTTTT
many	NA	TRBV12-3/TRBV12-4	TRBJ1-6	CASSLTENSPLHF	TGTGCCAGCAGTTTGACAGAGAATTCACCCCTCCACTTT
NA	NA	TRBV27	TRBJ2-7	CASSPVGLAYEQYF	TGTGCCAGCAGTCCCGTTGGGCTAGCCTACGAGCAGTACTTC
many	NA	TRBV7-9	TRBJ2-7	CASSPTQYEQYF	TGTGCCAGCAGCCCTACCCAATACGAGCAGTACTTC
many	NA	TRBV27	TRBJ2-2	CASNVGDNTGELFF	TGTGCCAGCAATGTGGGAGATAACACCGGGGAGCTGTTTTTT
many	TRBD2	TRBV28	TRBJ2-5	CASSLWAGGPTQYF	TGTGCCAGCAGTTTATGGGCGGGAGGGCCGACCCAGTACTTC
few	NA	TRBV4-1	TRBJ2-7	CASSQSLAETYEQYF	TGCGCCAGCAGCCAGTCCTTAGCGGAAACCTACGAGCAGTACTTC
many	NA	TRBV6-5	TRBJ1-1	CASTSGFGTEAFF	TGTGCCAGCACCTCAGGGTTTGGCACTGAAGCTTTCTTT
many	NA	TRBV7-9	TRBJ2-7	CASSQALYEQYF	TGTGCCAGCAGTCAGGCCCTTTACGAGCAGTACTTC
many	TRBD1	TRBV4-2	TRBJ1-1	CASSQGGQGTEAFF	TGTGCCAGCAGCCAAGGGGGACAGGGGACTGAAGCTTTCTTT